A selection of T cell receptor beta chains follows, all from one sample in a study of shared T cell receptors in the human thymus. TCRdb keeps only in-frame clones here, not all; method: immunoSEQ multiplex PCR. In the table there are approximately 660,000 clones, around nine tenths of which are singletons. The same sample was also used in a study of human thymus T cells.

Sequencing was carried out using thymocytes. Receptors originate from a boy younger than two with a congenital heart defect. Both conserved end residues are part of each CDR3. D genes are given only for firm matches. Where a row states a size, it is once, few, many or the class of an expanded clone; other rows omit it.

>.|TRBJ2-7|TRBV6-1|TRBD2|17
CASSEAPFRGRAMTQYF
TGTGCCAGCAGTGAAGCCCCCTTTAGAGGGAGGGCGATGACGCAGTACTTC
>once|TRBJ2-2|TRBV15|TRBD1|14
CATSRKQGTGELFF
TGTGCCACCAGCAGGAAACAGGGGACCGGGGAGCTGTTTTTT
>.|TRBJ2-7|TRBV6-5|TRBD2|14
CASSSGLGGDEQYF
TGTGCCAGCAGTTCGGGACTAGGGGGAGACGAGCAGTACTTC
>.|TRBJ1-3|TRBV7-6|.|18
CASSLEGPTGEDGNTIYF
TGTGCCAGCAGCTTAGAAGGGCCGACAGGAGAGGATGGAAACACCATATATTTT
>.|TRBJ1-1|TRBV4-3|.|16
CASSQEGGVADTEAFF
TGCGCCAGCAGCCAGGAAGGAGGCGTTGCGGACACTGAAGCTTTCTTT
>.|TRBJ1-1|TRBV6-5|TRBD1|15
CASSYRGPGNTEAFF
TGTGCCAGCAGTTACAGGGGGCCTGGGAACACTGAAGCTTTCTTT
>.|TRBJ2-7|TRBV13|.|17
CASSLSIAGLKSYEQYF
TGTGCCAGCAGCTTATCAATTGCGGGGCTTAAATCCTACGAGCAGTACTTC
>.|TRBJ2-3|TRBV18|.|14
CASSPFRGADTQYF
TGTGCCAGCTCACCTTTCCGGGGGGCCGATACGCAGTATTTT
>once|TRBJ1-1|TRBV25-1|.|16
CASSEKWGQENTEAFF
TGTGCCAGCAGTGAAAAGTGGGGGCAGGAGAACACTGAAGCTTTCTTT
>.|TRBJ1-5|TRBV29-1|.|13
CSAAGGANQPQHF
TGCAGCGCCGCGGGGGGGGCCAATCAGCCCCAGCATTTT
>.|TRBJ2-7|TRBV6-4|TRBD1|16
CASSGRLTGSSYEQYF
TGTGCCAGCAGTGGGAGATTGACAGGGAGCTCCTACGAGCAGTACTTC
>.|TRBJ2-4|TRBV2|TRBD2|17
CASSGRTSGSNKNIQYF
TGTGCCAGCAGTGGAAGGACTAGCGGGTCGAACAAAAACATTCAGTACTTC
>.|TRBJ2-7|TRBV19|TRBD1|14
CASRPGTGTYEQYF
TGTGCCAGCCGCCCCGGGACAGGGACCTACGAGCAGTACTTC
>.|TRBJ2-2|TRBV7-2|.|16
CASSPALRTNTGELFF
TGTGCCAGCAGCCCCGCTTTACGGACTAACACCGGGGAGCTGTTTTTT
>.|TRBJ2-1|TRBV5-1|.|19
CASSPTSFPIAATYNEQFF
TGCGCCAGCAGCCCAACTTCCTTCCCAATAGCGGCAACCTACAATGAGCAGTTCTTC
>once|TRBJ2-3|TRBV6-1|.|13
CASSRDNTDTQYF
TGTGCCAGCAGTCGGGACAACACAGATACGCAGTATTTT
>.|TRBJ1-1|TRBV12-5|.|14
CASGLGTGLSEAFF
TGTGCTAGTGGTTTGGGCACGGGACTGTCTGAAGCTTTCTTT
>.|TRBJ1-1|TRBV28|.|16
CASSLCSRTPNTEAFF
TGTGCCAGCAGTTTATGTTCAAGGACACCAAACACTGAAGCTTTCTTT
>.|TRBJ1-5|TRBV5-1|.|13
CASSLGRDQPQHF
TGCGCCAGCAGCTTGGGGAGGGATCAGCCCCAGCATTTT
>.|TRBJ1-1|TRBV30|.|11
CAWTKNTEAFF
TGTGCCTGGACCAAGAACACTGAAGCTTTCTTT
>.|TRBJ2-1|TRBV4-2|TRBD2|15
CASSQEASGSNEQFF
TGTGCCAGCAGCCAAGAGGCTAGCGGGAGCAATGAGCAGTTCTTC
>.|TRBJ2-2|TRBV6-5|.|15
CASSRGQVNTGELFF
TGTGCCAGCAGCCGCGGGCAGGTGAACACCGGGGAGCTGTTTTTT